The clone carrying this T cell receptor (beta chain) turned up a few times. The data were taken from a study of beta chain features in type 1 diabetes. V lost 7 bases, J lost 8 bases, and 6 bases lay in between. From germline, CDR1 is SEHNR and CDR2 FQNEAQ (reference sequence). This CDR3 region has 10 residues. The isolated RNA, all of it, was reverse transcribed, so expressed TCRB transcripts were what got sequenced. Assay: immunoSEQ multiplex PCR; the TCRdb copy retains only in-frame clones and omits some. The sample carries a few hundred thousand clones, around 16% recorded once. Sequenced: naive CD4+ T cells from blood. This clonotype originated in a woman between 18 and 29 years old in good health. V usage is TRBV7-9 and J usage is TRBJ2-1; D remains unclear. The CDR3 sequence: CASNSHEQFF. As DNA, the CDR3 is TGTGCCAGCAACTCTCATGAGCAGTTCTTC.